The clone carrying this TCR beta chain was detected only a few times. The sample originates from a study of beta chain features in type 1 diabetes. CDR1 is SNHLY, CDR2 FYNNEI, per germline. The CDR3 contains 12 residues. Trimming cost V 5 bases and J 7 bases, with 9 bases left between them. It was via CD45RO/CCR7/CD25/CD127/CD95/CD27 that CD4+ naive, central memory, regulatory and stem cell-like memory cells were sorted. Without exception, sorted populations had purity beyond 95%. cDNA synthesis used the whole RNA isolate, giving expressed TCRB sequences. Sequenced by immunoSEQ multiplex PCR; TCRdb stores in-frame clones only, minus some. The sample carries 350,000 or so clones, about 20% recorded once.

This TCR derives from a young woman in good health. The sample taken for sequencing was naive CD4+ T cells from blood. The chain uses TRBV2 and TRBJ2-1; no firm D call. The CDR3 sequence: CASSSLGNEQFF. In DNA, the CDR3 is TGTGCCAGCAGTTCGCTAGGTAATGAGCAGTTCTTC.